This note documents a single T cell receptor (beta chain) sequence. Generated by immunoSEQ multiplex PCR, the TCRdb table keeps only in-frame clones and is missing some. The sample yields around 53,000 clones, about 90% seen once. The data stem from a study of OX40 agonist ivuxolimab in advanced cancers. The V gene's germline CDR1 is MDHEN and CDR2 SYDVKM. The CDR3 consists of 15 residues. Trimming took off 3 bases at V and 2 bases at J, with 14 bases between the two ends. The specimen was CD4+ or CD8+ T cells sorted from blood, collected in a trial of the OX40 agonist ivuxolimab. The rearrangement joins TRBV28 to TRBJ2-7; tentative D call: TRBD1 (6 bases). The receptor's source is an adult with an advanced solid tumor such as melanoma, head and neck, liver or kidney cancer. The CDR3 loop is CASSLGQGKTYEQYF. The CDR3 DNA reads as TGTGCCAGCAGTTTGGGCCAGGGGAAGACCTACGAGCAGTACTTC.